The 18 T cell receptor beta chains presented below share a single source sample, sequenced in a study of OX40 agonist ivuxolimab in advanced cancers. Sequencing was performed with immunoSEQ multiplex PCR; in TCRdb, only in-frame clones are kept and a portion is missing. The sample holds 45,000 to 55,000 clones; approximately 94% are singletons and the top ten take about 12%. This sample comprised CD4+ or CD8+ T cells sorted from blood, obtained in a trial of the OX40 agonist ivuxolimab. These receptors were collected from an adult with an advanced solid tumor such as melanoma, head and neck, liver or kidney cancer.

This chain connects TRBV11-2 to TRBJ1-1; D unclear. Germline CDR1 is SGHAT and CDR2 is FQNNGV. V was trimmed by 3 bases and J by 5 bases, leaving 4 bases between them. The CDR3 has 11 amino acids. The CDR3 here is CASSLGTEAFF. Here the CDR3 DNA reads TGTGCCAGCAGCTTGGGGACTGAAGCTTTCTTT.

The chain employs TRBV5-4 and TRBJ2-1; tentatively, D is TRBD2 (5 bases). The length of the CDR3 is 14 residues. Trimming left V 1 base short and J 3 bases short, with 8 bases between. CDR1 SGHNT and CDR2 YYREEE come from the germline V gene (reference sequence). CDR3 DNA: TGTGCCAGCAGCTTGAACGGGAACTACAATGAGCAGTTCTTC. Protein: CASSLNGNYNEQFF.

This chain joins TRBV5-1 and TRBJ1-1, with D possibly being TRBD1 (6 bases). Trimming pared 0 bases from V and 1 base from J, leaving 16 bases between. The V gene's germline CDR1 is SGHRS and CDR2 YFSETQ. The CDR3 runs 17 residues. As DNA, the CDR3 is TGCGCCAGCAGCTTGGAAGCGACCGGGACACCGAACACTGAAGCTTTCTTT. This gives the protein CASSLEATGTPNTEAFF.

This chain joins TRBV28 and TRBJ1-2; TRBD1 is a possible D gene (5 bases). Germline CDR1 is MDHEN and CDR2 is SYDVKM. V lost 3 bases, J lost 4 bases, and 12 bases lay in between. The CDR3 has 14 amino acids. CDR3 DNA sequence: TGTGCCAGCAGTTTGGTGGGGGGAGGCTATGGCTACACCTTC. Translated: CASSLVGGGYGYTF.

The chain combines TRBV7-2 with TRBJ2-1; D unclear. V was clipped by 5 bases and J by 6 bases, with 5 bases between them. Germline CDR1 SGHTA, CDR2 FQGNSA. The CDR3 loop spans 11 amino acids. The CDR3 loop reads CASSKGNEQFF. The CDR3, as DNA: TGTGCCAGCAGCAAGGGCAATGAGCAGTTCTTC.

The gene calls are TRBV19 and TRBJ2-5, with TRBD1 as a possible D gene (6 bases). This CDR3 comprises 12 residues. V lost 7 bases, J lost 9 bases, and 15 bases lay in between. Germline-derived CDR1 and CDR2 are LNHDA and SQIVND (reference sequence). This chain's CDR3 is CASTDGSGAQYF. The CDR3 nucleotides read TGTGCCAGTACCGACGGATCAGGGGCCCAGTACTTC.

The V and J genes are TRBV7-9 and TRBJ2-5; D unresolved. The CDR3 contains 15 residues. Germline V CDR1 and CDR2: SEHNR, FQNEAQ (reference sequence). V shed 1 base and J shed 2 bases, with 11 bases lying between them. Here the CDR3 reads CASSLERLDQETQYF. CDR3 coding DNA: TGTGCCAGCAGCTTAGAAAGGTTAGATCAAGAGACCCAGTACTTC. The complete variable domain, with remaining parts taken from reference TRBV7-9 and TRBJ2-5, reads DTGVSQNPRHKITKRGQNVTFRCDPISEHNRLYWYRQTLGQGPEFLTYFQNEAQLEKSRLLSDRFSAERPKGSFSTLEIQRTEQGDSAMYLCASSLERLDQETQYFGPGTRLLVL.

J is TRBJ1-5 and V is TRBV15, with D perhaps TRBD1 (5 bases). In germline, CDR1 is LNHNV, CDR2 YYDKDF (reference sequence). This CDR3 region has 15 residues. With 5 bases removed from V and 5 bases from J, the gap between germline ends came to 16 bases. For the CDR3, the DNA is TGTGCCACCAGCCCAAAGATCCAAGGGGATCAGCCCCAGCATTTT. The encoded protein is CATSPKIQGDQPQHF.

This chain joins TRBV13 and TRBJ2-1; TRBD1 aligns across 10 bases. J gave up 4 bases and V 5 bases, and 8 bases lay outside the gene matches. The CDR3 has 16 residues. From germline, CDR1 is PRHDT and CDR2 FYEKMQ (reference sequence). CDR3 loop: CASSTWTGGLYNEQFF. CDR3 nucleotides: TGTGCCAGCAGCACCTGGACAGGGGGTCTTTACAATGAGCAGTTCTTC.

The chain is built from TRBV29-1 and TRBJ2-7; TRBD2 aligns across 9 bases. Germline CDR1 is SQVTM and CDR2 is ANQGSEA. Unmatched junction bases numbered 3, after V lost 5 bases and J lost 1 base. The CDR3 spans 13 residues. The CDR3: CSVRTSESYEQYF. The CDR3 DNA is TGCAGCGTTAGGACTAGCGAATCCTACGAGCAGTACTTC.

The chain carries TRBV27 and TRBJ2-7; 8 bases align to TRBD1. The CDR3 runs 13 residues. Germline V gene lookup returns CDR1 MNHEY and CDR2 SMNVEV (reference sequence). With 8 bases clipped from V and 3 bases from J, the junction kept 6 bases outside the gene matches. CDR3 bases: TGTGCCAGCGGTAGGGGACAGGACTACGAGCAGTACTTC. Its translation is CASGRGQDYEQYF.

The chain uses TRBV18 and TRBJ1-4; D is perhaps TRBD1 (6 bases). The V end was cut by 3 bases, the J end by 4 bases, with 18 bases between. This CDR3 has 17 residues. The germline V gene has CDR1 KGHSH and CDR2 LQKENI. Written as DNA, the CDR3 is TGTGCCAGCTCACCTGATCGGGGGCTCTCCGGTAATGAAAAACTGTTTTTT. Amino acid sequence: CASSPDRGLSGNEKLFF.

This chain joins TRBV11-3 and TRBJ2-7; a possible D gene is TRBD1 (5 bases). Germline CDR1 is SGHNT and CDR2 is YENEEA. This CDR3 comprises 16 residues. Trimming removed 6 bases from V and 0 bases from J, with 18 bases in between. CDR3 sequence reads: CASSLHGQIYSYEQYF. As DNA, the CDR3 is TGTGCCAGCAGTCTTCACGGACAAATATACTCCTACGAGCAGTACTTC.

The CDR3 region is CASNILAGGEETQYF. CDR3 nucleotide sequence: TGTGCCAGCAACATACTAGCGGGAGGAGAAGAGACCCAGTACTTC. This chain joins TRBV6-6 and TRBJ2-5; 12 positions match TRBD2. The V gene's germline CDR1 is MNHNY and CDR2 SVGAGI (reference sequence). The V gene end was trimmed by 7 bases and the J gene end by 3 bases; junction bases not matched to a gene: 6. CDR3 length: 15 amino acids.

A note on this clone: An end of the junction does not agree with germline; a read error may underlie this. This chain links TRBV10-2 with TRBJ2-7, with 7 nucleotides matching TRBD2. Looked up from germline, CDR1 is WSHSY and CDR2 is SAAADI. This CDR3 has 14 residues. CDR3 coding DNA: TGCGTCAGCAGTGAGGGCGGGAGCTCCTACGAGCAGTACTTC. It encodes CVSSEGGSSYEQYF.

The chain links TRBV30 to TRBJ2-7; the D gene could be TRBD1 or TRBD2 (7 bases each). Trimming removed 1 base from V and 4 bases from J, with 14 bases in between. CDR3 length: 14 amino acids. CDR1 is GTSNPN and CDR2 is SVGIG in the germline V gene (reference sequence). The CDR3 is CAWSDREGAYEQYF. The DNA of the CDR3 is TGTGCCTGGAGTGACAGGGAGGGGGCATACGAGCAGTACTTC.

The chain combines TRBV15 with TRBJ2-3; tentatively, D is TRBD1 or TRBD2 (5 bases each). The germline V gene encodes CDR1 LNHNV and CDR2 YYDKDF (reference sequence). V shed 1 base and J shed 3 bases, with 17 bases lying between them. CDR3 length: 17 amino acids. The CDR3: CATSRGEGDRRTDTQYF. DNA for the CDR3: TGTGCCACCAGCAGAGGCGAGGGAGACAGAAGGACAGATACGCAGTATTTT. Supplemented by reference TRBV15 and TRBJ2-3, the full variable domain reads DAMVIQNPRYQVTQFGKPVTLSCSQTLNHNVMYWYQQKSSQAPKLLFHYYDKDFNNEADTPDNFQSRRPNTSFCFLDIRSPGLGDTAMYLCATSRGEGDRRTDTQYFGPGTRLTVL.

The rearrangement uses TRBV13 and TRBJ2-3; D is possibly TRBD1 or TRBD2 (6 bases each). In germline, CDR1 is PRHDT, CDR2 FYEKMQ (reference sequence). The germline V and J ends were trimmed by 5 bases and 2 bases, with 17 bases remaining between them. CDR3 length equals 16 residues. Written as DNA, the CDR3 is TGTGCCAGCAGCCCCGGAGGGCCGGGGGCCACAGATACGCAGTATTTT. Translating it yields CASSPGGPGATDTQYF.